One sample yielded the 17 T cell receptor beta chains listed below, sequenced in a study of T cell responses to AZD1222 COVID-19 vaccine. Produced via immunoSEQ multiplex PCR; TCRdb's table is partial and in-frame only. The sample records about 130,000 clones, roughly 85% being singletons. The material sequenced was peripheral blood, taken 28 days after the second dose of the MenACWY control vaccine. Receptor source: an adult who received the MenACWY meningococcal vaccine as a control.

The chain employs TRBV14 and TRBJ2-1; TRBD2 might be the D (6 bases). The CDR3 runs to 17 residues. The germline V gene encodes CDR1 SGHDN and CDR2 FVKESK. Deletions cut 0 bases from V and 2 bases from J, with 14 bases between. CDR3 loop: CASSQEGSGVTYNEQFF. The CDR3 coding sequence is TGTGCCAGCAGCCAAGAAGGATCGGGGGTTACCTACAATGAGCAGTTCTTC.

The chain has TRBV18 and TRBJ1-1; D unresolved. This CDR3 region has 16 residues. The V gene's germline CDR1 is KGHSH and CDR2 LQKENI. Trimming took off 3 bases at V and 0 bases at J, with 14 bases between the two ends. CDR3 residues: CASSPPFGGLNTEAFF. CDR3 coding DNA: TGTGCCAGCTCACCCCCTTTCGGCGGCCTGAACACTGAAGCTTTCTTT.

The V and J genes are TRBV3-1 (or the pseudogene TRBV3-2) and TRBJ1-6; D is ambiguous. Germline CDR1 is LGHDT and CDR2 is YNNKEL (reference sequence). Trimming took off 5 bases at V and 7 bases at J, with 21 bases between the two ends. This CDR3 contains 17 residues. The CDR3 spells CASSFPVAGAWNSPLHF. As DNA, the CDR3 is TGTGCCAGCAGCTTTCCCGTGGCAGGCGCGTGGAATTCACCCCTCCACTTT.

V and J are TRBV5-5 and TRBJ1-1, with 9 bases that match TRBD1. V shed 3 bases and J 4 bases; nucleotides not matched to a gene: 7. CDR1 is SGHKS and CDR2 is YYEKEE in the germline V gene (reference sequence). The CDR3 length is 15 residues. CDR3 region: CASSSRTGVITEAFF. The DNA of the CDR3 is TGTGCCAGCAGCTCGCGGACAGGGGTGATCACTGAAGCTTTCTTT. Filled out from reference TRBV5-5 and TRBJ1-1, the complete variable domain reads DAGVTQSPTHLIKTRGQQVTLRCSPISGHKSVSWYQQVLGQGPQFIFQYYEKEERGRGNFPDRFSARQFPNYSSELNVNALLLGDSALYLCASSSRTGVITEAFFGQGTRLTVV.

V and J are TRBV11-2 and TRBJ2-7; D may be TRBD1 (6 bases). Germline V gene data show CDR1 as SGHAT and CDR2 as FQNNGV. With 5 bases removed from V and 1 base from J, the gap between germline ends came to 12 bases. The CDR3 runs 14 residues. In DNA, the CDR3 is TGTGCCAGCAGCCCGTCGACAGGTTCCTACGAGCAGTACTTC. It is translated as CASSPSTGSYEQYF.

This clone was detected once. The chain recombines TRBV20-1 with TRBJ1-2, with 7 bases identical to TRBD1. CDR1 and CDR2 (germline): DFQATT, SNEGSKA (reference sequence). The CDR3 contains 13 residues. Losses at the gene ends were 3 bases for V and 2 bases for J; bases not matched to a gene: 3. DNA for the CDR3: TGCAGTGCTAGTGTCAGGGGGAACTATGGCTACACCTTC. Encoded protein: CSASVRGNYGYTF.

This chain links TRBV3-1 (or the pseudogene TRBV3-2) with TRBJ2-3; no definite D call. This CDR3 has 13 residues. V was trimmed by 6 bases and J by 2 bases, leaving 9 bases between them. Germline V gene sequence: CDR1 LGHDT, CDR2 YNNKEL (reference sequence). As DNA, the CDR3 is TGTGCCAGCAGAGAGTGGGACACAGATACGCAGTATTTT. This encodes CASREWDTDTQYF.

The J gene is TRBJ1-3, the V gene TRBV10-3; D uncertain. CDR1 is ENHRY and CDR2 is SYGVKD in the germline V gene. V was trimmed by 0 bases and J by 4 bases, leaving 13 bases between them. The CDR3 is 16 residues long. The CDR3 DNA sequence: TGTGCCATCAGTGAGTCTCCCTCCTTATCGGGAAACACCATATATTTT. It is translated as CAISESPSLSGNTIYF.

The V call is TRBV6-1, the J call TRBJ1-2; D possibly corresponds to TRBD1 (6 bases). Per germline, CDR1 MNHNS and CDR2 SASEGT. The CDR3 covers 15 residues. Between the trimmed V and J ends, which lost 2 bases and 10 bases, there was a span of 20 bases. The CDR3 coding sequence is TGTGCCAGCAGTGAAAGGAGGGGGTTCCCCGGTGACTACACCTTC. Its translation is CASSERRGFPGDYTF.

The chain recombines TRBV4-1 with TRBJ1-4; 7 bases map to TRBD1. The V and J ends lost 1 base and 8 bases, in that order; junction bases with no gene match: 4. Germline V gene lookup returns CDR1 MGHRA and CDR2 YSYEKL. The CDR3 consists of 14 residues. As DNA, the CDR3 is TGCGCCAGCAGCCAAGGACAGGGTAGCGAAAAACTGTTTTTT. This codes for CASSQGQGSEKLFF.

V is TRBV20-1 and J is TRBJ2-7, with D perhaps TRBD2 (6 bases). The CDR3 has 15 residues. The germline gives CDR1 DFQATT, CDR2 SNEGSKA (reference sequence). The V end was cut by 3 bases, the J end by 3 bases, with 18 bases between. CDR3 DNA: TGCAGTGCTAGTAAAAGAACCCAGGAGGGCTACGAGCAGTACTTC. It yields the protein CSASKRTQEGYEQYF.

The chain joins TRBV7-6 to TRBJ2-5, with 7 bases fitting TRBD2. Per the germline V gene, CDR1 is SGHVS and CDR2 is FNYEAQ. This CDR3 is built from 15 residues. The J segment lost 3 bases and the V segment lost 1 base, leaving 5 bases of the junction unmatched. The CDR3 nucleotides are TGTGCCAGCAGCTTAGGGGCTAGCGGCAAAGAGACCCAGTACTTC. Protein sequence: CASSLGASGKETQYF.

The V gene is TRBV9, the J gene TRBJ1-1; possible D gene TRBD1, 5 bases. The CDR3 runs to 14 residues. Deletions cut 4 bases from V and 6 bases from J, with 16 bases between. Germline assignment: CDR1 SGDLS and CDR2 YYNGEE. The CDR3 nucleotides read TGTGCCAGCAGCACCGGAGACAGTTTCTCTGAAGCTTTCTTT. Encoded protein: CASSTGDSFSEAFF.

The chain recombines TRBV11-3 with TRBJ2-7; TRBD1 matches 7 bases. Germline loops: CDR1 SGHNT, CDR2 YENEEA. J gave up 1 base and V 2 bases, and 17 bases lay outside the gene matches. CDR3 size: 19 residues. The CDR3 reads CASSLRLPVDREASYEQYF. CDR3 nucleotide sequence: TGTGCCAGCAGCTTAAGACTTCCCGTCGACAGGGAAGCGTCCTACGAGCAGTACTTC.

This clone was observed once. J is TRBJ1-4 and V is TRBV19; 7 bases agree with TRBD1. V lost 3 bases and J lost 3; bases outside the gene matches: 13. This CDR3 contains 18 residues. Germline assignment: CDR1 LNHDA and CDR2 SQIVND (reference sequence). The CDR3 nucleotides are TGTGCCAGTAGTATCGGGACAGCCGCCCGTAGGCCTAATGAAAAACTGTTTTTT. This codes for CASSIGTAARRPNEKLFF.

The gene calls are TRBV18 and TRBJ2-3, with D uncertain. Trimming pared 4 bases from V and 0 bases from J, leaving 14 bases between. The CDR3 covers 16 residues. Germline-derived CDR1 and CDR2 are KGHSH and LQKENI. This CDR3 is CASSRNNPASTDTQYF. The CDR3 DNA reads as TGTGCCAGCTCACGTAACAATCCAGCTAGCACAGATACGCAGTATTTT.

This chain links TRBV2 with TRBJ2-2; D remains unclear. CDR1 SNHLY and CDR2 FYNNEI come from the germline V gene. V gave up 8 bases and J gave up 4 bases, with 8 bases separating them. The CDR3 runs 12 residues. This CDR3 is CASSFTTGELFF. DNA of the CDR3: TGTGCCAGCTCTTTCACCACCGGGGAGCTGTTTTTT.